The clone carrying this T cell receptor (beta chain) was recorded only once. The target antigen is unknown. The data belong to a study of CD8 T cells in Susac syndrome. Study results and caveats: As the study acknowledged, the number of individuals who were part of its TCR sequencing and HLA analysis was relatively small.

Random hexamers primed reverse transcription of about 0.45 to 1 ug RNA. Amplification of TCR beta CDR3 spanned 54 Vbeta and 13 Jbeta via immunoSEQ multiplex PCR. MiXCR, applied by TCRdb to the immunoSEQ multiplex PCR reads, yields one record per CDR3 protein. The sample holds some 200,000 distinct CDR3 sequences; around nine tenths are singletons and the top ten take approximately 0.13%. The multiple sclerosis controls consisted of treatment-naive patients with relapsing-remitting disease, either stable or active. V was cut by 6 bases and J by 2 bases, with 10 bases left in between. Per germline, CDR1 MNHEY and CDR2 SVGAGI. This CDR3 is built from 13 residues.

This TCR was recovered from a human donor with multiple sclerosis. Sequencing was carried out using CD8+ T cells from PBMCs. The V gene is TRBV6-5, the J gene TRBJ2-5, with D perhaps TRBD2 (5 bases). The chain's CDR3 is CASSNTGQETQYF. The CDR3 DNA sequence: TGTGCCAGCAGCAACACGGGGCAAGAGACCCAGTACTTC.